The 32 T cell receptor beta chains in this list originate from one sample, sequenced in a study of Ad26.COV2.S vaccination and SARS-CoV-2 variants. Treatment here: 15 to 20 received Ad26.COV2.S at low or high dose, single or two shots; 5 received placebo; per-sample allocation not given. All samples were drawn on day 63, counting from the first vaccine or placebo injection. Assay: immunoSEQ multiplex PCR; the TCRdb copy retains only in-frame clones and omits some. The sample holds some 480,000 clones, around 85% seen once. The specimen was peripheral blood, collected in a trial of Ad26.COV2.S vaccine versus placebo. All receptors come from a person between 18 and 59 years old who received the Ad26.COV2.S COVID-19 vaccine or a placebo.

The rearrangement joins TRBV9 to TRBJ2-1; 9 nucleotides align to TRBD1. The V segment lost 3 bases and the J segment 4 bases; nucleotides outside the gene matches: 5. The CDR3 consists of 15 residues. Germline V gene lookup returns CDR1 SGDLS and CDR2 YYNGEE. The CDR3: CASSARDRVYNEQFF. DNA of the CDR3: TGTGCCAGCAGCGCCCGGGACAGGGTTTACAATGAGCAGTTCTTC.

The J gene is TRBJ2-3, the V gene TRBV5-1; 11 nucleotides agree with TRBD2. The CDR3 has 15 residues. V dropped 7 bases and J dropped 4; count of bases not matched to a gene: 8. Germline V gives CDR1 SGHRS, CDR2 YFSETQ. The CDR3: CASRLLAGEADTQYF. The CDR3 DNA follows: TGCGCCAGCCGATTACTAGCGGGAGAGGCAGATACGCAGTATTTT.

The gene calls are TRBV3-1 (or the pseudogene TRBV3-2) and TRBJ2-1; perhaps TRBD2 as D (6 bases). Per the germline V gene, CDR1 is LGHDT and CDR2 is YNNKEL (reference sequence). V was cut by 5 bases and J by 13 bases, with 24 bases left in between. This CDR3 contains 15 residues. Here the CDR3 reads CASSSAGPDNPSQFF. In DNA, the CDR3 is TGTGCCAGCAGCTCAGCGGGCCCTGATAACCCCTCTCAGTTCTTC.

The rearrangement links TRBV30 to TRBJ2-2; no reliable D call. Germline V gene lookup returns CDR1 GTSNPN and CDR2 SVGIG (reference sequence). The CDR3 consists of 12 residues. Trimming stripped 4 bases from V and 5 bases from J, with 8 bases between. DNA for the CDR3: TGTGCCTGGAAGTCTGCGACCGGGGAGCTGTTTTTT. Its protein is CAWKSATGELFF.

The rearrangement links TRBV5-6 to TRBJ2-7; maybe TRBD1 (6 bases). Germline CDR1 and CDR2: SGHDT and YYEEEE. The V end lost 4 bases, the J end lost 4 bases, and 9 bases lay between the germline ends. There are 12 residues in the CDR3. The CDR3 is CASSGGGYEQYF. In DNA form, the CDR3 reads TGTGCCAGCAGCGGGGGCGGTTACGAGCAGTACTTC.

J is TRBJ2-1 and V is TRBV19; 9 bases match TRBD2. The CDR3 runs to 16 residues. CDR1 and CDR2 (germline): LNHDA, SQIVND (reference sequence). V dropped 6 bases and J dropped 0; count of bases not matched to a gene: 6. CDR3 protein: CASSPTSGRSYNEQFF. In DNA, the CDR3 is TGTGCCAGTAGCCCGACTAGCGGCCGCTCCTACAATGAGCAGTTCTTC.

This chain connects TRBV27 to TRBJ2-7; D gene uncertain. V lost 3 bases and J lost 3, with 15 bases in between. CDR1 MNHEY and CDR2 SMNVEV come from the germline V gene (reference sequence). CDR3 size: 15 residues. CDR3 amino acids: CASSLELGPNYEQYF. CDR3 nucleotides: TGTGCCAGCAGTTTGGAACTCGGCCCGAACTACGAGCAGTACTTC.

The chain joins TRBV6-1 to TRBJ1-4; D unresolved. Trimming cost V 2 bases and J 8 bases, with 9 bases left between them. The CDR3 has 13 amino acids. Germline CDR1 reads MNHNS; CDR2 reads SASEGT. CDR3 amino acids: CASSELGREKLFF. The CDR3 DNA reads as TGTGCCAGCAGTGAACTGGGCCGGGAAAAACTGTTTTTT.

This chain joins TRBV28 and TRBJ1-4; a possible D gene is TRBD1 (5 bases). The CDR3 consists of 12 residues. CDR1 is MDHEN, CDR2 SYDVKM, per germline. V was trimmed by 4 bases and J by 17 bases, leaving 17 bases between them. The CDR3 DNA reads TGTGCCAGCAGTTGGGGGGACGCGTTACTCTTTTTT. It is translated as CASSWGDALLFF. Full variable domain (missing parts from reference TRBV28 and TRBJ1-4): DVKVTQSSRYLVKRTGEKVFLECVQDMDHENMFWYRQDPGLGLRLIYFSYDVKMKEKGDIPEGYSVSREKKERFSLILESASTNQTSMYLCASSWGDALLFFGSGTQLSVL.

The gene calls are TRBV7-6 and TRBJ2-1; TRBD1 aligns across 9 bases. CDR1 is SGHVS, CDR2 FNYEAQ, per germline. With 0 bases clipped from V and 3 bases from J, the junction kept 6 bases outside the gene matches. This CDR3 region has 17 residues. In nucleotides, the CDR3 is TGTGCCAGCAGCTTAGCGCCCACAGGGGGCGTCTACAATGAGCAGTTCTTC. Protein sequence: CASSLAPTGGVYNEQFF. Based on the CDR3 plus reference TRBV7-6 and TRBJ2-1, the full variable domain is GAGVSQSPRYKVTKRGQDVALRCDPISGHVSLYWYRQALGQGPEFLTYFNYEAQQDKSGLPNDRFSAERPEGSISTLTIQRTEQRDSAMYRCASSLAPTGGVYNEQFFGPGTRLTVL.

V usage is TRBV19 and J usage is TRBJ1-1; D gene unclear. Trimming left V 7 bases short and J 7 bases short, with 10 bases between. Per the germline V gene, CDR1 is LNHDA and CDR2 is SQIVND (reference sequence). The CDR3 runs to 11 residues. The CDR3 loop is CASTFGSEAFF. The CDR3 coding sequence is TGTGCCAGTACGTTCGGCAGTGAAGCTTTCTTT. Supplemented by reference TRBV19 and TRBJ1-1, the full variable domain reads DGGITQSPKYLFRKEGQNVTLSCEQNLNHDAMYWYRQDPGQGLRLIYYSQIVNDFQKGDIAEGYSVSREKKESFPLTVTSAQKNPTAFYLCASTFGSEAFFGQGTRLTVV.

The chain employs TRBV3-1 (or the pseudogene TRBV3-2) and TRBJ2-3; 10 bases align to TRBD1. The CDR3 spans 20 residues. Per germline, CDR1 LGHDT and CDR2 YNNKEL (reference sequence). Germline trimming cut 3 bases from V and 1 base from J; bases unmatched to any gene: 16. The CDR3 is CASSQVQGGIGQGGTDTQYF. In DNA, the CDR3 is TGTGCCAGCAGCCAGGTCCAGGGTGGGATAGGACAGGGGGGCACAGATACGCAGTATTTT.

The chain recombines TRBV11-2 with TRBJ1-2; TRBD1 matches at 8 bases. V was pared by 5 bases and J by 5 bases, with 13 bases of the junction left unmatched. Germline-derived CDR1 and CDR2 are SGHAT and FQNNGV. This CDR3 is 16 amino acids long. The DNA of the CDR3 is TGTGCCAGCAGCAAAACCGGGACAGGAGAACTTTATGGCTACACCTTC. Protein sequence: CASSKTGTGELYGYTF.

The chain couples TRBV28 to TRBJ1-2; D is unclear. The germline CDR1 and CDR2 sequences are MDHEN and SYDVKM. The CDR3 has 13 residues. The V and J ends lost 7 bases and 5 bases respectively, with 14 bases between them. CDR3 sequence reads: CASTPVGVYGYTF. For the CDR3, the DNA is TGTGCCAGCACCCCAGTCGGGGTTTATGGCTACACCTTC.

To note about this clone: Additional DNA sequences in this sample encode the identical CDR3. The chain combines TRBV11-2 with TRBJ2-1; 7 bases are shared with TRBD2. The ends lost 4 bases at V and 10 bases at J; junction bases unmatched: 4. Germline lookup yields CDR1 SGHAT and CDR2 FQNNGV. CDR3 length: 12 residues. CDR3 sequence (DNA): TGTGCCAGCAGCTCCGGGCGGGGGGAGCAGTTCTTC. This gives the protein CASSSGRGEQFF.

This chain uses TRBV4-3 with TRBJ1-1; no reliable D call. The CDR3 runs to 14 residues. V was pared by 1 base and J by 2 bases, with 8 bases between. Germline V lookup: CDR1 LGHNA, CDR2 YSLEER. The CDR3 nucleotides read TGCGCCAGCAGCCAAGGACACCCAAACACTGAAGCTTTCTTT. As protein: CASSQGHPNTEAFF.

DNA of the CDR3: TGTGCCACCAGTGATGGATCCGCCTACGAGCAGTACTTC. This codes for CATSDGSAYEQYF. The chain employs TRBV24-1 and TRBJ2-7; D gene ambiguous. Trimming pared 3 bases from V and 2 bases from J, leaving 7 bases between. This CDR3 has 13 amino acids. Germline CDR1 and CDR2: KGHDR and SFDVKD.

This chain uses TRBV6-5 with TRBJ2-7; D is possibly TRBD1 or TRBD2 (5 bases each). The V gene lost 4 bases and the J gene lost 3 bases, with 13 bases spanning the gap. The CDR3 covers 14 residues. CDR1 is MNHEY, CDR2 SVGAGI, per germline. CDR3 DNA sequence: TGTGCCAGCAGTTCCCCGGGACGGCACTACGAGCAGTACTTC. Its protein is CASSSPGRHYEQYF.

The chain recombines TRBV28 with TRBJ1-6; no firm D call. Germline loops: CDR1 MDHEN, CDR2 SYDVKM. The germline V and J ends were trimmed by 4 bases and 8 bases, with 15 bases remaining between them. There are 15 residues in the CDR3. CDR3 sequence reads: CASSSAPGGHSPLHF. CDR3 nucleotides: TGTGCCAGCAGTTCCGCACCGGGCGGGCATTCACCCCTCCACTTT.

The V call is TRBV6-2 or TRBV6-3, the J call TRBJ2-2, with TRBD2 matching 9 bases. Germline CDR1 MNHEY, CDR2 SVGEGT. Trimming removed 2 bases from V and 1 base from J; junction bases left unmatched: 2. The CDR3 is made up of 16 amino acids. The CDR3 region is CASSYAGGMNTGELFF. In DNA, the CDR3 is TGTGCCAGCAGTTACGCGGGAGGGATGAACACCGGGGAGCTGTTTTTT.

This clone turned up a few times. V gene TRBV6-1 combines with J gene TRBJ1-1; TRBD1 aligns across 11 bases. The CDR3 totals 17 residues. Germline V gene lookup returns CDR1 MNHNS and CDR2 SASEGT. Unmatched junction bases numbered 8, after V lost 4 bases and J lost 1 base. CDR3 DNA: TGTGCCAGCAGTGCTTGGACAGGGGGCGCGGGGAACACTGAAGCTTTCTTT. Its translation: CASSAWTGGAGNTEAFF.

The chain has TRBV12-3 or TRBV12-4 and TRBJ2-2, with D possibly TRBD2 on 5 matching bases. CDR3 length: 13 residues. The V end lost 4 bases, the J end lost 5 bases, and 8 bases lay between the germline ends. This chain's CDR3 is CASSSRRTGELFF. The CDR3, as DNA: TGTGCCAGCAGTTCGCGGAGGACCGGGGAGCTGTTTTTT.

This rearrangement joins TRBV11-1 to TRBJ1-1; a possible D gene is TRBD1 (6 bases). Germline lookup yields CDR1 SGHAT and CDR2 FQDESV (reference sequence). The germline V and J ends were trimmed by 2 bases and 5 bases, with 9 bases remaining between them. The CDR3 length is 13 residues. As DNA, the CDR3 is TGTGCCAGCAGCTTATCAACAGGGACTGAAGCTTTCTTT. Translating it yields CASSLSTGTEAFF.

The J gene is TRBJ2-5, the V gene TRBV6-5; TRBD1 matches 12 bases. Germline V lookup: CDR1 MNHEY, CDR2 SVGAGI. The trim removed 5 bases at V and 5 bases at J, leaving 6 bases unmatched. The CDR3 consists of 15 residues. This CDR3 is CASSPGTGGVETQYF. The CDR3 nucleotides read TGTGCCAGCAGTCCAGGGACAGGGGGCGTCGAGACCCAGTACTTC.

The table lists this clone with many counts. Here the CDR3 DNA reads TGTGCCAGCAGCTTCCGCAGAGGGACAGGTGGTGGCTACACCTTC. Translation: CASSFRRGTGGGYTF. J is TRBJ1-2 and V is TRBV7-8; 8 nucleotides agree with TRBD1. The CDR3 spans 15 residues. V was pared by 3 bases and J by 7 bases, with 10 bases of the junction left unmatched. The germline gives CDR1 SGHVS, CDR2 FQNEAQ.

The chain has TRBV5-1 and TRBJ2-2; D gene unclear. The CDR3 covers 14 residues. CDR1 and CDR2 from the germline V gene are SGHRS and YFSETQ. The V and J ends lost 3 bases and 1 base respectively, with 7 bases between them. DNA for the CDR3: TGCGCCAGCAGCTCGGGCAGGAACACCGGGGAGCTGTTTTTT. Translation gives CASSSGRNTGELFF.

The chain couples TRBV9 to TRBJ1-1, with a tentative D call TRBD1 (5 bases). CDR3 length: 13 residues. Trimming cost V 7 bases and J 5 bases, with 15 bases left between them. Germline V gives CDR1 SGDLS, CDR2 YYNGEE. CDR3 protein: CASAPGGVTEAFF. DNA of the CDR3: TGTGCCAGCGCCCCCGGGGGGGTTACTGAAGCTTTCTTT.

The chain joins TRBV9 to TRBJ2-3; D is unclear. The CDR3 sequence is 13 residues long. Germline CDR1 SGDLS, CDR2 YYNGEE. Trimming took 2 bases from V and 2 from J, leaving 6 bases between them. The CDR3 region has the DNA TGTGCCAGCAGCGTGGGGAACACAGATACGCAGTATTTT. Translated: CASSVGNTDTQYF.

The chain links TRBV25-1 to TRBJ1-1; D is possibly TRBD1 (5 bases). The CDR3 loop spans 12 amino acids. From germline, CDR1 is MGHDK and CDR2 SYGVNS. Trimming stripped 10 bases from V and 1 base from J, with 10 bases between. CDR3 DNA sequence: TGTGCCACCCCAGACAGGAACACTGAAGCTTTCTTT. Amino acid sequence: CATPDRNTEAFF.

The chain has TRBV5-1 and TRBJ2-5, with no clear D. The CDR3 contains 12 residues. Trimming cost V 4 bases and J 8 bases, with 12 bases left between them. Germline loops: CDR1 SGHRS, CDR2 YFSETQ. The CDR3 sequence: CASSPLGITQYF. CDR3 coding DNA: TGCGCCAGCAGCCCCCTAGGGATTACCCAGTACTTC.

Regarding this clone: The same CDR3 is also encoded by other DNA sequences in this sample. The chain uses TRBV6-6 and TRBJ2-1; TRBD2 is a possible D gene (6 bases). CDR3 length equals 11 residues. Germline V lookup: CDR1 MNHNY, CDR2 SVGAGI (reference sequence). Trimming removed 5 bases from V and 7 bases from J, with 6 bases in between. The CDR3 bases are TGTGCCAGCAGTGCGGGGAATGAGCAGTTCTTC. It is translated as CASSAGNEQFF.

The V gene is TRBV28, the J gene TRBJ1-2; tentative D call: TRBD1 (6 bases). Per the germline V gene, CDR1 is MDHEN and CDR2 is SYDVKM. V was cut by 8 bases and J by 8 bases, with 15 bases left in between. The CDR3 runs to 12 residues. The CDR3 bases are TGTGCCAGCTCGGTCGGGGGGCTGGGCTACACCTTC. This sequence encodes CASSVGGLGYTF.